This entry lists 24 T cell receptor beta chains sequenced from one sample in a study of blood T cell repertoires in COVID-19. Profiling relied on immunoSEQ multiplex PCR, and the TCRdb table lists in-frame clones only, not all of them. Here the sample spans under 300,000 clones, 86% being singletons. The sequencing input was peripheral blood. The receptors here all came from a man aged 25 to 40 who had recovered from COVID-19.

CDR3 DNA sequence: TGTGCCAGCAGTTACTCGCGGACAGCCCCTAATTCACCCCTCCACTTT. Translation: CASSYSRTAPNSPLHF. The chain is built from TRBV6-5 and TRBJ1-6, with D possibly being TRBD1 (6 bases). Trimming pared 0 bases from V and 6 bases from J, leaving 12 bases between. The CDR3 contains 16 residues. Per the germline V gene, CDR1 is MNHEY and CDR2 is SVGAGI.

CDR3 residues: CASSYGSGQGYGYTF. DNA for the CDR3: TGTGCCAGCAGCTATGGGTCAGGACAGGGCTATGGCTACACCTTC. This chain uses TRBV7-9 with TRBJ1-2; 8 positions match TRBD1. This CDR3 is 15 amino acids long. Trimming removed 4 bases from V and 4 bases from J; junction bases left unmatched: 8. CDR1 is SEHNR, CDR2 FQNEAQ, per germline (reference sequence).

V usage is TRBV5-4 and J usage is TRBJ2-7, with no clear D. The CDR3 is 11 residues long. Trimming took off 0 bases at V and 7 bases at J, with 5 bases between the two ends. Looked up from germline, CDR1 is SGHNT and CDR2 is YYREEE (reference sequence). CDR3 nucleotide sequence: TGTGCCAGCAGCTTGGGAGCTGAGCAGTACTTC. Its translation is CASSLGAEQYF. The full variable domain, with the rest looked up from reference TRBV5-4 and TRBJ2-7, is ETGVTQSPTHLIKTRGQQVTLRCSSQSGHNTVSWYQQALGQGPQFIFQYYREEENGRGNFPPRFSGLQFPNYSSELNVNALELDDSALYLCASSLGAEQYFGPGTRLTVT.

The rearrangement joins TRBV14 to TRBJ1-6, with D uncertain. The CDR3 length is 14 residues. V lost 3 bases and J 7 bases, leaving 10 bases between the germline ends. Germline CDR1 is SGHDN and CDR2 is FVKESK. The CDR3 DNA reads TGTGCCAGCAGCCAGAGCGGCCGGAATTCACCCCTCCACTTT. Translated, it gives CASSQSGRNSPLHF.

This sequence joins TRBV9 and TRBJ2-6; D is ambiguous. Trimming removed 1 base from V and 2 bases from J, with 7 bases in between. The CDR3 length is 15 residues. CDR1 is SGDLS and CDR2 is YYNGEE in the germline V gene. CDR3: CASSVRDAGANVLTF. As DNA, the CDR3 is TGTGCCAGCAGCGTAAGAGATGCTGGGGCCAACGTCCTGACTTTC.

The rearrangement uses TRBV19 and TRBJ2-4; D remains ambiguous. V dropped 2 bases and J dropped 5 bases, with 7 bases sitting between them. This CDR3 region has 13 residues. Germline CDR1 is LNHDA and CDR2 is SQIVND (reference sequence). The DNA for the CDR3 is TGTGCCAGTAGTATATCAGGTGAAAACATTCAGTACTTC. This encodes CASSISGENIQYF.

The V and J genes are TRBV27 and TRBJ2-7, with no clear D. The CDR3 is made up of 14 amino acids. The V and J ends lost 3 bases and 2 bases respectively, with 11 bases between them. Germline-derived CDR1 and CDR2 are MNHEY and SMNVEV (reference sequence). In nucleotides, the CDR3 is TGTGCCAGCAGTTTCAAGGAGTCCCCCTACGAGCAGTACTTC. Translated, it gives CASSFKESPYEQYF.

The chain combines TRBV19 with TRBJ2-3; TRBD2 aligns across 9 bases. The junction had 18 bases not matched to a gene; V was cut back by 6 bases and J by 2 bases. Per germline, CDR1 LNHDA and CDR2 SQIVND (reference sequence). The length of the CDR3 is 19 residues. The CDR3 protein is CASRIGSGGPTPFTDTQYF. In nucleotides, the CDR3 is TGTGCCAGTAGAATTGGTAGCGGGGGTCCCACGCCCTTCACAGATACGCAGTATTTT.

This chain joins TRBV12-3 or TRBV12-4 and TRBJ2-3; the D is unclear. V was pared by 1 base and J by 10 bases, with 9 bases between. CDR3 length: 12 residues. CDR3 coding DNA: TGTGCCAGCAGTTTAGGCCCACTTGCGCAGTATTTT. It codes for CASSLGPLAQYF.

The chain uses TRBV9 and TRBJ2-1; 14 nucleotides agree with TRBD2. CDR3 size: 21 residues. J gave up 0 bases and V 3 bases, and 14 bases lay outside the gene matches. Germline V CDR1 and CDR2: SGDLS, YYNGEE. The chain's CDR3 is CASSENKGLAGGIASYNEQFF. DNA of the CDR3: TGTGCCAGCAGCGAAAACAAAGGACTAGCGGGGGGAATCGCCTCCTACAATGAGCAGTTCTTC. Complete variable domain (other parts from reference TRBV9 and TRBJ2-1): DSGVTQTPKHLITATGQRVTLRCSPRSGDLSVYWYQQSLDQGLQFLIQYYNGEERAKGNILERFSAQQFPDLHSELNLSSLELGDSALYFCASSENKGLAGGIASYNEQFFGPGTRLTVL.

This chain connects TRBV2 to TRBJ1-5, with D tentatively TRBD1 (6 bases). The germline V gene encodes CDR1 SNHLY and CDR2 FYNNEI. This CDR3 region has 17 residues. Between the trimmed V and J ends, which lost 8 bases and 0 bases, there was a span of 20 bases. CDR3 loop: CASEDSASSYSNQPQHF. CDR3 nucleotide sequence: TGTGCCAGCGAGGACAGCGCCTCCAGCTATAGCAATCAGCCCCAGCATTTT.

The chain uses TRBV18 and TRBJ1-2; D is uncertain. The V end lost 4 bases, the J end lost 5 bases, and 11 bases lay between the germline ends. Germline-derived CDR1 and CDR2 are KGHSH and LQKENI. This CDR3 has 13 amino acids. The CDR3 DNA reads as TGTGCCAGCTCACGTGACGGGGAGTATGGCTACACCTTC. Translated: CASSRDGEYGYTF. Complete variable domain (other parts from reference TRBV18 and TRBJ1-2): NAGVMQNPRHLVRRRGQEARLRCSPMKGHSHVYWYRQLPEEGLKFMVYLQKENIIDESGMPKERFSAEFPKEGPSILRIQQVVRGDSAAYFCASSRDGEYGYTFGSGTRLTVV.

The CDR3 here is CASTLVGEQETQYF. The CDR3 nucleotides are TGCGCCAGCACTCTCGTGGGCGAACAAGAGACCCAGTACTTC. The chain recombines TRBV5-1 with TRBJ2-5; D is uncertain. Germline V lookup: CDR1 SGHRS, CDR2 YFSETQ. V was trimmed by 6 bases and J by 2 bases, leaving 14 bases between them. The length of the CDR3 is 14 residues.

The chain employs TRBV27 and TRBJ1-3; D remains ambiguous. The V and J ends lost 4 bases and 2 bases respectively, with 9 bases between them. This CDR3 is built from 14 residues. Germline loops: CDR1 MNHEY, CDR2 SMNVEV (reference sequence). The CDR3 protein is CASSSRGAGNTIYF. CDR3 coding DNA: TGTGCCAGCAGTTCCCGGGGAGCTGGAAACACCATATATTTT.

The chain has TRBV19 and TRBJ1-4; 7 nucleotides line up with TRBD1. CDR1 and CDR2 (germline): LNHDA, SQIVND (reference sequence). V trimming: 3 bases; J trimming: 0 bases; junction bases outside the gene matches: 4. The CDR3 covers 16 residues. DNA for the CDR3: TGTGCCAGTAGTATTGGGGGACAGCCAACTAATGAAAAACTGTTTTTT. Protein sequence: CASSIGGQPTNEKLFF.

This clone appeared a single time. The chain is built from TRBV5-5 and TRBJ1-1; 8 bases map to TRBD1. The CDR3 is made up of 16 amino acids. Germline CDR1 reads SGHKS; CDR2 reads YYEKEE (reference sequence). J lost 5 bases, V lost 3 bases, and 12 bases had no gene match. The CDR3 sequence is CASSSMTGEGRTEAFF. The CDR3 DNA reads as TGTGCCAGCAGCTCTATGACAGGGGAGGGCAGGACTGAAGCTTTCTTT.

This clone came up once. V gene TRBV10-3 combines with J gene TRBJ1-5; 8 bases match TRBD1. This CDR3 comprises 13 residues. Germline CDR1 reads ENHRY; CDR2 reads SYGVKD. V gave up 6 bases and J gave up 5 bases; unmatched junction bases: 3. The CDR3 region is CAIRDREDQPQHF. The CDR3 DNA follows: TGTGCCATCAGGGACAGGGAGGATCAGCCCCAGCATTTT.

This chain links TRBV19 with TRBJ1-3; D unclear. Looked up from germline, CDR1 is LNHDA and CDR2 is SQIVND (reference sequence). V gave up 9 bases and J gave up 4 bases, with 10 bases separating them. This CDR3 is 12 amino acids long. The CDR3 loop reads CASVAGGNTIYF. CDR3 nucleotide sequence: TGTGCCAGCGTTGCGGGAGGAAACACCATATATTTT.

The rearrangement joins TRBV6-5 to TRBJ2-1, with TRBD2 matching 8 bases. After removal of 7 bases from V and 3 bases from J, the junction contained 8 bases not matched to a gene. This CDR3 region has 15 residues. Germline V gene data show CDR1 as MNHEY and CDR2 as SVGAGI. This CDR3 is CASTRGSGGYNEQFF. Here the CDR3 DNA reads TGTGCCAGCACCCGGGGGAGCGGGGGCTACAATGAGCAGTTCTTC.

This chain links TRBV6-5 with TRBJ2-7, with TRBD2 as a possible D gene (6 bases). The length of the CDR3 is 16 residues. V lost 4 bases and J lost 2, with 18 bases in between. CDR1 and CDR2 from the germline V gene are MNHEY and SVGAGI. Here the CDR3 reads CASSSLGTGETYEQYF. CDR3 DNA: TGTGCCAGCAGTTCCTTAGGGACTGGAGAGACCTACGAGCAGTACTTC.

The chain uses TRBV18 and TRBJ1-6; D unresolved. The CDR3 runs 13 residues. Trimming stripped 4 bases from V and 10 bases from J, with 11 bases between. In germline, CDR1 is KGHSH, CDR2 LQKENI. DNA for the CDR3: TGTGCCAGCTCACAGCTTTCTACCTCACCCCTCCACTTT. Translating gives CASSQLSTSPLHF.

The CDR3 nucleotides are TGTGCCAGCAAAGCAACAGGGGATTCCTATGAAAAACTGTTTTTT. Protein product: CASKATGDSYEKLFF. The rearrangement uses TRBV6-5 and TRBJ1-4; 7 nucleotides align to TRBD1. Germline V gives CDR1 MNHEY, CDR2 SVGAGI. The V segment lost 7 bases and the J segment 6 bases; nucleotides outside the gene matches: 11. The CDR3 has 15 residues.

V gene TRBV12-5 combines with J gene TRBJ2-7, with 9 nucleotides matching TRBD1. The germline gives CDR1 LGHNT, CDR2 FRNRAP. Trimming cost V 1 base and J 6 bases; bases outside gene matches: 4. There are 14 residues in the CDR3. The CDR3 loop is CASGLEQGALEQYF. The CDR3 coding sequence is TGTGCTAGTGGTTTGGAACAGGGGGCTCTCGAGCAGTACTTC. The full variable domain, in which reference TRBV12-5 and TRBJ2-7 provide the parts outside the CDR3, is DARVTQTPRHKVTEMGQEVTMRCQPILGHNTVFWYRQTMMQGLELLAYFRNRAPLDDSGMPKDRFSAEMPDATLATLKIQPSEPRDSAVYFCASGLEQGALEQYFGPGTRLTVT.

V is TRBV7-6 and J is TRBJ2-7; D is perhaps TRBD1 (5 bases). V was clipped by 8 bases and J by 0 bases, with 20 bases between them. This CDR3 contains 16 residues. Germline CDR1 SGHVS, CDR2 FNYEAQ. The CDR3 DNA reads as TGTGCCAGCGCGCCTCTTACAGGTTCCAGCTCCTACGAGCAGTACTTC. Translated: CASAPLTGSSSYEQYF.